The clone carrying this T cell receptor (beta chain) occurred once. Assay: immunoSEQ multiplex PCR; the TCRdb copy retains only in-frame clones and omits some. The sample includes about 150,000 clones, about 88% of them seen just once. As to time point: baseline pretreatment blood. Stated treatment: 15 Gy SBRT to primary tumor, nephrectomy 4 weeks later. The data are from a study of radiation and T cells in renal cell carcinoma. Germline CDR1 reads DFQATT; CDR2 reads SNEGSKA (reference sequence). Trimming removed 6 bases at V and 8 bases at J, with 10 bases between. CDR3 length equals 10 residues. This chain links TRBV20-1 with TRBJ1-2; D is unresolved. The sequencing used blood, collected from a patient whose treatment included radiotherapy and nephrectomy. The source is a woman in her sixties or seventies with renal cell carcinoma. The CDR3 region has the DNA TGCAGTGCAACGTTGGCGGGCTACACCTTC. Its translation: CSATLAGYTF.